This T cell receptor beta chain was profiled in a study of T-cell memory formation after mild COVID-19. TCRdb reprocessed the 5' RACE reads via MiXCR and lists one record per CDR3 protein. The sample comprises around 200,000 distinct CDR3 sequences, about 18% of which are singletons, and roughly 4.3% rests with the top ten. The CDR3 runs 16 residues. CDR1 and CDR2 from the germline V gene are SGHTA and FQGNSA. The V and J ends lost 5 bases and 0 bases respectively, with 14 bases between them. V usage is TRBV7-2 and J usage is TRBJ2-4, with no clear D. The clonotype was recovered from a man aged 18 to 30 who had mild COVID-19 (a few samples of this study predate the infection). Cell type and time point are not known. Source material: PBMCs or a T cell subset sorted from them (not recorded which). The CDR3 spells CASSGQLRGAKNIQYF. DNA of the CDR3: TGTGCCAGCAGCGGCCAGTTGCGAGGAGCCAAAAACATTCAGTACTTC.